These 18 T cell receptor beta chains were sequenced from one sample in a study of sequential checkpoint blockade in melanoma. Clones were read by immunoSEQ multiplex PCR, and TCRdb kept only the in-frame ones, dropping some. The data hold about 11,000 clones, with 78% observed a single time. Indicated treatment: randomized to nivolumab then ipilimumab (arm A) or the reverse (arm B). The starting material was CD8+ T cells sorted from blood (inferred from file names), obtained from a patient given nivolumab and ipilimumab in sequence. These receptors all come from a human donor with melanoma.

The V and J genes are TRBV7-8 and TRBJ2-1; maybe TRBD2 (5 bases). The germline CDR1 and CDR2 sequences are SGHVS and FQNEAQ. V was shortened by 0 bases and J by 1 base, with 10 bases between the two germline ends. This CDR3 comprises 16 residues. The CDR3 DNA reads TGTGCCAGCAGCTTAGCGGGAGTTTCTTCCTACAATGAGCAGTTCTTC. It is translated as CASSLAGVSSYNEQFF.

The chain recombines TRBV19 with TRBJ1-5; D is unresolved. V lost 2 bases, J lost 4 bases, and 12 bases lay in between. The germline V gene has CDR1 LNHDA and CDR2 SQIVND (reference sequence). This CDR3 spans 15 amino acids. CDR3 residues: CASSISRSLNQPQHF. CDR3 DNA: TGTGCCAGTAGTATATCTAGAAGTCTGAATCAGCCCCAGCATTTT.

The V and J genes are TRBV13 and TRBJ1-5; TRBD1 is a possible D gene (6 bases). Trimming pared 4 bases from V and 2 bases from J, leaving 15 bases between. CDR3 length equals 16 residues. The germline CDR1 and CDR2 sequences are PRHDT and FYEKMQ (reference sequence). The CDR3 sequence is CASSSGGGLGNQPQHF. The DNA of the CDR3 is TGTGCCAGCAGCTCGGGAGGGGGTTTGGGCAATCAGCCCCAGCATTTT.

CDR3 loop: CASSLTGTDYTGELFF. The CDR3 bases are TGTGCCAGCAGTTTAACCGGGACAGATTACACCGGGGAGCTGTTTTTT. V and J are TRBV6-6 and TRBJ2-2, with TRBD1 matching 7 bases. The V segment lost 4 bases and the J segment 3 bases; nucleotides outside the gene matches: 8. The CDR3 is 16 residues long. The germline CDR1 and CDR2 sequences are MNHNY and SVGAGI (reference sequence).

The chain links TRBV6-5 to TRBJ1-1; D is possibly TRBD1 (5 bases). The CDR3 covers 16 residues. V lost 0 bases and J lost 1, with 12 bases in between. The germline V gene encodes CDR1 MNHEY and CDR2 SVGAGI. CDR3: CASSYSGVVRNTEAFF. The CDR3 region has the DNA TGTGCCAGCAGTTACTCAGGGGTTGTAAGGAACACTGAAGCTTTCTTT.

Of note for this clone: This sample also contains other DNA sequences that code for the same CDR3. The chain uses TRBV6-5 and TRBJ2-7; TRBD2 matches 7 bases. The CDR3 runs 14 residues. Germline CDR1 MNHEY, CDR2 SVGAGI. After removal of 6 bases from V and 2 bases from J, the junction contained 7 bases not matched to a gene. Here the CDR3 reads CASSLSAGTYEQYF. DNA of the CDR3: TGTGCCAGCAGCCTTTCAGCGGGGACCTACGAGCAGTACTTC.

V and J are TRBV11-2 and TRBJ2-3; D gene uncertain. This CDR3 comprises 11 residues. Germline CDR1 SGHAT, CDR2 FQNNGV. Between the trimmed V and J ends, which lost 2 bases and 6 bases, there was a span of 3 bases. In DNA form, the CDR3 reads TGTGCCAGCAGCTTATATGATACGCAGTATTTT. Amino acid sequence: CASSLYDTQYF.

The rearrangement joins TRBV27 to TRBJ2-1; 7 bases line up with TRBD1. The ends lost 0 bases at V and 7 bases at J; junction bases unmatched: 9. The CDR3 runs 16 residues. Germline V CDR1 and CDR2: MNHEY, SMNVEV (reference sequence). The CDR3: CASSLSLTGTWNEQFF. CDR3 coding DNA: TGTGCCAGCAGTTTATCCCTGACAGGGACGTGGAATGAGCAGTTCTTC.

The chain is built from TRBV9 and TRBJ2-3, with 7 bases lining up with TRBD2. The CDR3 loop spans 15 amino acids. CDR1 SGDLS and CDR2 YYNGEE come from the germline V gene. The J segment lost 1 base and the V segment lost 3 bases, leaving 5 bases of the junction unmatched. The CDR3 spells CASSEGGSGTDTQYF. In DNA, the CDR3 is TGTGCCAGCAGCGAGGGCGGGAGTGGCACAGATACGCAGTATTTT.

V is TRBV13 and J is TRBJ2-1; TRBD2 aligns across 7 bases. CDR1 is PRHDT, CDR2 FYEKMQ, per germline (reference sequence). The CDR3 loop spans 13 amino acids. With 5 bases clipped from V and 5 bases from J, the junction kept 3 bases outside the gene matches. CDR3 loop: CASSPGTNNEQFF. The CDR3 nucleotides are TGTGCCAGCAGCCCCGGGACTAACAATGAGCAGTTCTTC.

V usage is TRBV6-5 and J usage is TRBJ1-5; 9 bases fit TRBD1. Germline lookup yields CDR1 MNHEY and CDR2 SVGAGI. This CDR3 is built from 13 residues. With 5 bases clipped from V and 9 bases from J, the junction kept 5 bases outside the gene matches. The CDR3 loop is CASSGGQGLPQHF. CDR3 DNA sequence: TGTGCCAGCAGTGGGGGACAGGGCCTGCCCCAGCATTTT.

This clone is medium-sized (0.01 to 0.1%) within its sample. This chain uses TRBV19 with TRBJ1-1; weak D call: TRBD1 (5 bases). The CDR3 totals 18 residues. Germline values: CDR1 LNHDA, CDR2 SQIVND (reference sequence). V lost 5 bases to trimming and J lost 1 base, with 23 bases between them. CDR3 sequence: CASSLVRGTGRPNTEAFF. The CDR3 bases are TGTGCCAGTAGTTTAGTCCGGGGGACGGGGAGACCGAACACTGAAGCTTTCTTT.

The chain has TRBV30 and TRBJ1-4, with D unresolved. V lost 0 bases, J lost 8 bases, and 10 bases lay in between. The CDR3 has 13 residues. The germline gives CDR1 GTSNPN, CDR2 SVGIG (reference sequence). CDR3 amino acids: CAWSVAGNEKLFF. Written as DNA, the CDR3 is TGTGCCTGGAGTGTGGCGGGAAACGAAAAACTGTTTTTT.

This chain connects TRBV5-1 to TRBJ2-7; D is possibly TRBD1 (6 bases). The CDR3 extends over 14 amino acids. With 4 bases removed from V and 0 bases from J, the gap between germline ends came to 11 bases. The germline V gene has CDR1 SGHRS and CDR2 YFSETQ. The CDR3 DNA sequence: TGCGCCAGCAGCCATGGACAGAACTCCTACGAGCAGTACTTC. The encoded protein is CASSHGQNSYEQYF.

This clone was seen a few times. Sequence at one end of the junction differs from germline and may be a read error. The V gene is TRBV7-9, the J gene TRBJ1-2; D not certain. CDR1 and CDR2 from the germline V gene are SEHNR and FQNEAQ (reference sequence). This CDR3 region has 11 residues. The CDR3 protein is CASSTPGLWVF. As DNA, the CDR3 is TGTGCCAGCAGCACACCAGGACTGTGGGTCTTC.

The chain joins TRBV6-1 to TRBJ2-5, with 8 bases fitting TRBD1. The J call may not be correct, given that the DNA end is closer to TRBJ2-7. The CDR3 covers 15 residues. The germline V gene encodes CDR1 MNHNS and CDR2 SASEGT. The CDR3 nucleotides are TGTGCCAGCAGTGAATGGACAGGGCCGTCCTACGAGCAGTACTTC. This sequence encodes CASSEWTGPSYEQYF.

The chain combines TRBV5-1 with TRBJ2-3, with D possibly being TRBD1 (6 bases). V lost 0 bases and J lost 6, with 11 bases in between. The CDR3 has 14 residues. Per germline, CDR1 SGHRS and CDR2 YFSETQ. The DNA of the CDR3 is TGCGCCAGCAGCTTGGGGCAGGGGCCGGATACGCAGTATTTT. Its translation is CASSLGQGPDTQYF.

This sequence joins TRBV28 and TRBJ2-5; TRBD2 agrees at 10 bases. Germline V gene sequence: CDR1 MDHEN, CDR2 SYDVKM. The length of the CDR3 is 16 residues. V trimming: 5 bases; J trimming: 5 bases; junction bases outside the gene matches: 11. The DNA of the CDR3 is TGTGCCAGCAGTATATTAGCGGGAGGTGTTCAGGAGACCCAGTACTTC. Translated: CASSILAGGVQETQYF.